This TCR beta chain was profiled in a study of blood T cells in healthy people across ages. Study results and limitations: Naive T cell percentage strongly correlated with TCR beta diversity. Unsorted PBMCs prevented conclusive naive versus antigen-experienced comparison.

It was with a sample-barcoded 5' primer and a J-beta primer mix that a second PCR of roughly 7 to 12 cycles was run. TCRdb called the 5' RACE reads again in MiXCR, with one record for every CDR3 protein. The sample carries about 780,000 distinct CDR3 sequences, about 45% recorded once. To note about this clonotype: The antigen is unknown.

Individuals who donated were healthy Caucasians from Russia aged 6 to 90. The CDR3 is 12 residues long. V was cut by 0 bases and J by 12 bases, with 9 bases left in between. Germline V gene lookup returns CDR1 MNHEY and CDR2 SVGAGI. The chain carries TRBV6-5 and TRBJ2-1; D is ambiguous. The sample taken for sequencing was blood. This TCR came from an elderly man in good health. Here the CDR3 reads CASSYSKDGQFF. The CDR3 nucleotides read TGTGCCAGCAGTTACTCGAAGGATGGGCAGTTCTTC.